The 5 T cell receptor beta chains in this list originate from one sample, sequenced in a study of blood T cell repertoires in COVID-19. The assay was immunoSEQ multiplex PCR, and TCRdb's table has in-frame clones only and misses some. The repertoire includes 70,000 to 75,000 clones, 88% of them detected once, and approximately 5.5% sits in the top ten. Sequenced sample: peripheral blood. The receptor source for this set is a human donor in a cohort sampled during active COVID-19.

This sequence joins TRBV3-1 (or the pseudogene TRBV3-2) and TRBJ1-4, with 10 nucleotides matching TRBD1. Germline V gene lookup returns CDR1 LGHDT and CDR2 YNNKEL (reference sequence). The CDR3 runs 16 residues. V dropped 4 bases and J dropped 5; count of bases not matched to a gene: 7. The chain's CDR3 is CASSRRRGQGNEKLFF. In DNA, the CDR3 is TGTGCCAGCAGCCGGAGGCGGGGACAGGGGAATGAAAAACTGTTTTTT.

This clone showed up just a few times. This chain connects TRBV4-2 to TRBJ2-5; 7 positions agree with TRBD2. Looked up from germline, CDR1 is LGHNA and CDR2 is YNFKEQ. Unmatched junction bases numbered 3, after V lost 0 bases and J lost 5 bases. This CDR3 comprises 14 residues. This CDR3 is CASSQEFGRETQYF. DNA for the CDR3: TGTGCCAGCAGCCAAGAATTCGGGAGGGAGACCCAGTACTTC.

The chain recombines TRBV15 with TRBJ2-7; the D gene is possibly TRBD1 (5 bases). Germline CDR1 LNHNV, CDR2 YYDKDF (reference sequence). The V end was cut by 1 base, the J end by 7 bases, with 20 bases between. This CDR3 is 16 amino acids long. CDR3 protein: CATSRAVGVRAGEQYF. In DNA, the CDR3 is TGTGCCACCAGCAGAGCGGTAGGGGTTCGGGCTGGGGAGCAGTACTTC. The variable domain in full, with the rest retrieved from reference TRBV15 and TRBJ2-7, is DAMVIQNPRYQVTQFGKPVTLSCSQTLNHNVMYWYQQKSSQAPKLLFHYYDKDFNNEADTPDNFQSRRPNTSFCFLDIRSPGLGDTAMYLCATSRAVGVRAGEQYFGPGTRLTVT.

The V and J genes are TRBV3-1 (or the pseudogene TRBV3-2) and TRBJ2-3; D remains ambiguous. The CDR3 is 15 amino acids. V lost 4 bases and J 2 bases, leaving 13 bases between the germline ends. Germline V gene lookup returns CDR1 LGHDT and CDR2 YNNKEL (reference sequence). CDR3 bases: TGTGCCAGCAGCCGACCGCAGGAACCCACAGATACGCAGTATTTT. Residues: CASSRPQEPTDTQYF.

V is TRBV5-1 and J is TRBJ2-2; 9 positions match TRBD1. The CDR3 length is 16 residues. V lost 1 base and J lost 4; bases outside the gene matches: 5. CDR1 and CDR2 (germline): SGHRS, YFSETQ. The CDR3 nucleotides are TGCGCCAGCAGCTTGATGACAGGGGGAGGCACCGGGGAGCTGTTTTTT. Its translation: CASSLMTGGGTGELFF. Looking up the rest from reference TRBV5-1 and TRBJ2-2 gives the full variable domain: KAGVTQTPRYLIKTRGQQVTLSCSPISGHRSVSWYQQTPGQGLQFLFEYFSETQRNKGNFPGRFSGRQFSNSRSEMNVSTLELGDSALYLCASSLMTGGGTGELFFGEGSRLTVL.